This T cell receptor (beta chain) was captured by sequencing in a study of blood T cells in healthy people across ages. Study-wide background: Per every two T cells, about one barcoded beta molecule was captured by template switching.

Researchers collected approximately 9.9 milliliters of peripheral blood from every single donor. A sample-barcoded 5' primer and a J-beta primer mix were used in a second PCR of about 7 to 12 cycles. A template-switch adaptor with 12 random nucleotides tagged each cDNA molecule. A single record per CDR3 protein comes from TCRdb applying MiXCR to the 5' RACE reads. The data contain 1.5 million to 2 million distinct CDR3 sequences, 28% of them seen just once; the ten biggest clones take up around 7.7%. The source material was blood. The clonotype was recovered from a woman aged 25-40 years in good health.

CDR3 sequence: CASSSTHAGSTEAFF. The DNA of the CDR3 is TGTGCCAGCAGCTCAACCCATGCCGGAAGTACTGAAGCTTTCTTT. The gene calls are TRBV11-1 and TRBJ1-1; D gene unclear. Trimming pared 4 bases from V and 5 bases from J, leaving 17 bases between. The CDR3 length is 15 residues. Germline values: CDR1 SGHAT, CDR2 FQDESV (reference sequence).